This record looks at one T cell receptor (beta chain) sequence and its context. As yet, its antigen is unknown. The data originate from a study of shared clonotypes between healthy human individuals. Sequencing used immunoSEQ multiplex PCR; TCRdb keeps in-frame clones, though not all of them. The sample shows 2 million to 2.5 million clones, 90% to 95% of them seen only once. Findings of the study overall: In a handful of donors, around 5% of naive CD4 clonotypes appeared in common. Memory subsets had estimated richness that was generally smaller than that of naive subsets. Shared clonotypes across all four donors exceeded non-shared ones in generation probability.

A CD45RA-negative memory subset and a CD45RA+ naive subset were separated from the CD4+ cells. Sequenced input: naive CD4+ T cells from PBMCs. Documented subset: CD45RA+ positively selected. The sequence came from a man in his late teens or twenties in good health. Some clones in this sample may be carry-over from other donors' samples.

CDR3 region: CASSLKWGQRSTNEKLFF. Written as DNA, the CDR3 is TGTGCCAGCAGCTTAAAATGGGGACAGAGATCAACTAATGAAAAACTGTTTTTT. The chain recombines TRBV7-6 with TRBJ1-4; 7 bases match TRBD1. Trimming removed 2 bases from V and 0 bases from J; junction bases left unmatched: 9. Looked up from germline, CDR1 is SGHVS and CDR2 is FNYEAQ. CDR3 length: 18 amino acids.